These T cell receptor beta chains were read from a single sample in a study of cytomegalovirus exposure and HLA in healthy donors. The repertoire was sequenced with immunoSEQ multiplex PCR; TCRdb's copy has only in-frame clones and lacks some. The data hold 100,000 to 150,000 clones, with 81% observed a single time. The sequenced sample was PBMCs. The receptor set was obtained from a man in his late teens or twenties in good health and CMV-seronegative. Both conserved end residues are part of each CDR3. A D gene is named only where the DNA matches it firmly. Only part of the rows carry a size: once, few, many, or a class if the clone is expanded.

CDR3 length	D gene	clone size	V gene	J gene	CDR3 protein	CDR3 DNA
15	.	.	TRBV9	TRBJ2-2	CASNPTGSWTGELFF	TGTGCCAGCAACCCTACAGGAAGTTGGACCGGGGAGCTGTTTTTT
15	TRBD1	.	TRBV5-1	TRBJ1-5	CASSLSGQGGQPQHF	TGCGCCAGCAGCTTAAGCGGACAGGGAGGTCAGCCCCAGCATTTT
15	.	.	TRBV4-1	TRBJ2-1	CASSEIGLFYNEQFF	TGCGCCAGCAGCGAAATTGGACTATTCTACAATGAGCAGTTCTTC
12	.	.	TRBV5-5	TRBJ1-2	CASSSRVDGYTF	TGTGCCAGCAGCAGCAGGGTCGACGGCTACACCTTC
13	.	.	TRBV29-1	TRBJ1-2	CSVEMDTVGGYTF	TGCAGCGTTGAAATGGACACCGTGGGAGGCTACACCTTC
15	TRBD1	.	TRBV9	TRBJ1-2	CASSVAGTGHYGYTF	TGTGCCAGCAGCGTAGCCGGGACAGGGCACTATGGCTACACCTTC
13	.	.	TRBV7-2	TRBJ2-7	CASSAPGIYEQYF	TGTGCCAGCAGCGCCCCCGGGATTTACGAGCAGTACTTC
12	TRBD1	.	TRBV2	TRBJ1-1	CASGTANTEAFF	TGTGCCAGCGGGACAGCGAACACTGAAGCTTTCTTT
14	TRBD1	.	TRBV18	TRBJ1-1	CASSPPGQAIEAFF	TGTGCCAGCTCACCTCCGGGACAGGCTATTGAAGCTTTCTTT
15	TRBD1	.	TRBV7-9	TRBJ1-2	CASSPPGQNFGGYTF	TGTGCCAGCAGCCCGCCGGGACAGAATTTTGGTGGCTACACCTTC
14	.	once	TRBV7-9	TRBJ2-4	CASSWSRTENIQYF	TGTGCCAGCAGTTGGAGCCGGACAGAAAACATTCAGTACTTC
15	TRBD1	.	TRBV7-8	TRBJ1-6	CASSGRTGSNSPLHF	TGTGCCAGCAGCGGCCGGACAGGGTCGAATTCACCCCTCCACTTT
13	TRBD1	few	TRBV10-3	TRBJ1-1	CATTGTGGGEAFF	TGTGCCACCACTGGGACAGGGGGGGGAGAAGCTTTCTTT
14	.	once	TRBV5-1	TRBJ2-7	CASSLKGPTYEQYF	TGCGCCAGCAGCTTAAAGGGGCCCACCTACGAGCAGTACTTC
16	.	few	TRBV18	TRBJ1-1	CASSPPWSRGRTEAFF	TGTGCCAGCTCACCACCCTGGAGTAGGGGTAGGACTGAAGCTTTCTTT
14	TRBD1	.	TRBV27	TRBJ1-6	CASSYRGTNSPLHF	TGTGCCAGCAGTTACAGGGGGACGAATTCACCCCTCCACTTT
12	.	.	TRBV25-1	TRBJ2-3	CASASRADTQYF	TGTGCCAGTGCGTCCAGGGCGGATACGCAGTATTTT
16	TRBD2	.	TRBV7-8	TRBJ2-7	CASSFFSGDGGTEQYF	TGTGCCAGCAGCTTTTTTAGCGGGGACGGAGGGACCGAGCAGTACTTC
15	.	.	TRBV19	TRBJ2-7	CASSIEFPQTYEQYF	TGTGCCAGTAGTATAGAATTTCCACAAACCTACGAGCAGTACTTC
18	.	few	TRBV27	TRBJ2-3	CASSLRRAGGLNTDTQYF	TGTGCCAGCAGTTTAAGGAGGGCTGGAGGGCTAAACACAGATACGCAGTATTTT
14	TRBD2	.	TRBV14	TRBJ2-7	CASSQTSGVYEQYF	TGTGCCAGCAGCCAAACTAGCGGGGTTTACGAGCAGTACTTC
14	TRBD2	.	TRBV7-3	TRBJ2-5	CASSPSGGAKTQYF	TGTGCCAGCAGCCCAAGCGGGGGGGCAAAGACCCAGTACTTC
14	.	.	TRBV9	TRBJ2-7	CASSVRDTPYEQYF	TGTGCCAGCAGCGTCCGGGACACCCCCTACGAGCAGTACTTC
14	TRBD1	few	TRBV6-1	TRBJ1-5	CASSPQGGNQPQHF	TGTGCCAGCAGTCCCCAGGGGGGCAATCAGCCCCAGCATTTT
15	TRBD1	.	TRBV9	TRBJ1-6	CASSVEGRGNSPLHF	TGTGCCAGCAGCGTAGAGGGCAGGGGGAATTCACCCCTCCACTTT
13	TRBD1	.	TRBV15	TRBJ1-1	CATSRQGAGEAFF	TGTGCCACCAGCCGACAGGGGGCCGGTGAAGCTTTCTTT
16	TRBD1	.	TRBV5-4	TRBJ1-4	CASSIGQGRPNEKLFF	TGTGCCAGCAGCATCGGACAGGGGCGCCCTAATGAAAAACTGTTTTTT
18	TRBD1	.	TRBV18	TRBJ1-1	CASSPAVGQGMRNTEAFF	TGTGCCAGCTCACCTGCCGTTGGACAGGGGATGAGAAACACTGAAGCTTTCTTT
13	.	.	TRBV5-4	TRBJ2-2	CASSPSNTGELFF	TGTGCCAGCAGTCCTTCGAACACCGGGGAGCTGTTTTTT
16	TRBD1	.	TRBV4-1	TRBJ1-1	CASSLRVGGVNTEAFF	TGCGCCAGCAGTCTTCGGGTAGGGGGCGTGAACACTGAAGCTTTCTTT
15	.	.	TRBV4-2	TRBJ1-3	CASSQDPRSGNTIYF	TGTGCCAGCAGCCAAGACCCCCGCTCTGGAAACACCATATATTTT
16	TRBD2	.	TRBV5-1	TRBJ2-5	CASSSGLAGGIETQYF	TGCGCCAGCAGCTCGGGACTAGCGGGGGGGATAGAGACCCAGTACTTC
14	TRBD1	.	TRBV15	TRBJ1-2	CATSPLDRVVGYTF	TGTGCCACCAGTCCTCTAGACAGGGTCGTTGGCTACACCTTC
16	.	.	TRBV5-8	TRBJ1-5	CASRLTGELSNQPQHF	TGTGCCAGCAGGCTAACAGGAGAACTTAGCAATCAGCCCCAGCATTTT
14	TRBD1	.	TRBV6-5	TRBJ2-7	CASSWGQGDSEQYF	TGTGCCAGCAGTTGGGGACAGGGGGACTCCGAGCAGTACTTC
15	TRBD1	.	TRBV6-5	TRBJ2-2	CASSYRTGVSGELFF	TGTGCCAGCAGTTACCGTACAGGGGTTTCCGGGGAGCTGTTTTTT
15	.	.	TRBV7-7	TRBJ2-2	CASSLGRGQAGELFF	TGTGCCAGCAGCTTAGGGCGGGGTCAGGCCGGGGAGCTGTTTTTT
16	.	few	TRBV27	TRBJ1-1	CASTLKIGIMNTEAFF	TGTGCCAGCACTCTAAAAATTGGTATTATGAACACTGAAGCTTTCTTT
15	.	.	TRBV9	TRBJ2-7	CASSAGDSPPYEQYF	TGTGCCAGCAGCGCGGGGGACAGTCCCCCCTACGAGCAGTACTTC
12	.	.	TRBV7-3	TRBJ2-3	CASSLGRGPQYF	TGTGCCAGCAGCTTAGGGCGGGGGCCGCAGTATTTT
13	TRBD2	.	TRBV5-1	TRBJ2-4	CASSWTSRNIQYF	TGCGCCAGCAGCTGGACTAGCCGGAACATTCAGTACTTC
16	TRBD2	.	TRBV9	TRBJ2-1	CASSVGLAGGYNEQFF	TGTGCCAGCAGCGTCGGTCTAGCGGGGGGCTACAATGAGCAGTTCTTC
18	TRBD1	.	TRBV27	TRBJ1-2	CASSSHEIGRGRLGGYTF	TGTGCCAGCAGTTCCCACGAGATAGGCAGGGGGCGATTAGGTGGCTACACCTTC
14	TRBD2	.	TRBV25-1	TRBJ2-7	CASRPPGGPYEQYF	TGTGCCAGCAGACCCCCGGGAGGTCCCTACGAGCAGTACTTC
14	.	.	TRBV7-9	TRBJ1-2	CASRLEAPNYGYTF	TGTGCCAGCAGATTGGAGGCCCCTAACTATGGCTACACCTTC
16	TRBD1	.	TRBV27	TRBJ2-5	CASSPRDRGAQETQYF	TGTGCCAGCAGTCCCCGGGACAGGGGAGCCCAAGAGACCCAGTACTTC
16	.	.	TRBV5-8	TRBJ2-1	CASSLSFTGVDNEQFF	TGTGCCAGCAGCTTGAGTTTCACAGGCGTGGACAATGAGCAGTTCTTC
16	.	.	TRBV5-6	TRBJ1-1	CASSLFTGRRNTEAFF	TGTGCCAGCAGCTTGTTTACAGGGAGAAGGAACACTGAAGCTTTCTTT
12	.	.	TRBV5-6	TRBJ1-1	CASSLETFEAFF	TGTGCCAGCAGCTTGGAAACATTTGAAGCTTTCTTT
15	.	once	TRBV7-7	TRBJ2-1	CASSPQGGGDNEQFF	TGTGCCAGCAGCCCGCAAGGGGGGGGCGACAATGAGCAGTTCTTC
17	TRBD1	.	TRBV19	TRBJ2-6	CASSLQGVSSGANVLTF	TGTGCCAGTAGCCTACAGGGGGTTTCCTCTGGGGCCAACGTCCTGACTTTC
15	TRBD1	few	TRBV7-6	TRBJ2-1	CASSLEGQGHNEQFF	TGTGCCAGCAGCTTAGAGGGACAGGGGCACAATGAGCAGTTCTTC